The sequence of this T cell receptor beta chain was determined in a study of OX40 agonist ivuxolimab in advanced cancers. Study in general: Three patients had partial responses: one hepatocellular carcinoma, two cutaneous melanoma. Study-wide results and limits: Those patients achieving a partial response at 0.1-3.0 mg/kg showed among the lowest clonal expansion. There was clonal expansion of CD4+ and CD8+ blood T cells by week 6 at 0.1 to 3.0 mg/kg.

This CDR3 has 14 residues. The germline V gene has CDR1 MGHDK and CDR2 SYGVNS. Between the trimmed V and J ends, which lost 3 bases and 2 bases, there was a span of 11 bases. Sequencing used immunoSEQ multiplex PCR; TCRdb keeps in-frame clones, though not all of them. This sample has roughly 38,000 clones, with around four fifths found just once. On this clone itself: Its antigen is undetermined.

The V call is TRBV25-1, the J call TRBJ2-7; unclear D gene. This sequence was found in an adult with an advanced solid tumor such as melanoma, head and neck, liver or kidney cancer. The material sequenced was CD4+ or CD8+ T cells sorted from blood, taken in a trial of the OX40 agonist ivuxolimab. CDR3 sequence reads: CASSDIAVPYEQYF. The DNA of the CDR3 is TGTGCCAGCAGTGATATAGCAGTTCCCTACGAGCAGTACTTC.